This T cell receptor (beta chain) comes out of a study of CXCR3-negative and CXCR3-positive naive CD8 T cells. Study findings and constraints: Compared with CXCR3-negative naive cells, CXCR3-positive naive cells showed more hydrophobic TRB CDR3s.

Each TRB cDNA library was prepared by 5' RACE (with UMI labels). From its re-call of the 5' RACE reads, TCRdb lists each CDR3 protein once, without DNA. The sample table includes roughly 120,000 distinct CDR3 sequences. CDR1 SGHVS and CDR2 FNYEAQ come from the germline V gene. This CDR3 is 12 amino acids long. A word on this clonotype: Antigen: not known.

V is TRBV7-6 and J is TRBJ1-1; TCRdb calls TRBD1, which cannot be checked without DNA. The receptor was isolated from a human donor in good health. Some clones in this sample may be carry-over from other donors' samples. The sequencing sample was made of naive CXCR3+ CD8+ T cells from blood. Subset noted: CD45RO-CCR7+CD27+CD95- naive CD8+ T cells expressing CXCR3 (TNR3+). CDR3 residues: CASSNRGLEAFF.